Below, one T cell receptor (beta chain) is given with its context. In the original analysis: Using reference gene primer amplification, nucleated cell counts were estimated. Measured with immunoSEQ multiplex PCR; TCRdb has only the in-frame clones, and not every one. V, J and clone size were drawn from that table, and D and trimming were deduced from the DNA. Seen here are 150,000 to 200,000 clones, approximately 80% observed once, and the top ten hold about 6.3%. The data were taken from a study of blood T cell repertoires in COVID-19. In the study overall: The United States, Italy and Spain were the sources of the acute and convalescent COVID-19 samples.

The source material was peripheral blood. The TCR comes from a man aged 55 to 70 with acute or convalescent COVID-19.

The CDR3 sequence is CASSQTSGGAYNEQFF. DNA of the CDR3: TGCGCCAGCAGCCAAACCAGCGGGGGGGCCTACAATGAGCAGTTCTTC. The gene calls are TRBV4-1 and TRBJ2-1, with 10 bases identical to TRBD2. Per the germline V gene, CDR1 is MGHRA and CDR2 is YSYEKL. Trimming took 2 bases from V and 2 from J; bases not matched to a gene: 3. The CDR3 covers 16 residues.